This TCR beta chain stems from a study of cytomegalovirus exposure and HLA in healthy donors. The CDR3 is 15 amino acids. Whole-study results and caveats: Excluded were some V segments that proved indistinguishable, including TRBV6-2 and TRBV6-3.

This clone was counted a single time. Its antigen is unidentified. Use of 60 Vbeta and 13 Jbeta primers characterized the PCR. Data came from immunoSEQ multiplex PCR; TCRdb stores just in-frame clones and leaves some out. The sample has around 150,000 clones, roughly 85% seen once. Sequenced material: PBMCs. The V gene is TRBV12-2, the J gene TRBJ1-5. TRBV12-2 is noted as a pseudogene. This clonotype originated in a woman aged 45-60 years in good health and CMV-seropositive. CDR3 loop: CASRLARGDNQPQHF. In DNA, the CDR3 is TGTGCAAGTCGCTTAGCGAGAGGAGACAATCAGCCCCAGCATTTT.